This is a list of T cell receptor beta chains from one sample in a study of blood T cell repertoires in COVID-19. Generated by immunoSEQ multiplex PCR, the TCRdb table keeps only in-frame clones and is missing some. The sample carries approximately 78,000 clones, 88% recorded once. The sample consisted of peripheral blood. Receptors were obtained from a man aged 45-65 years with acute or convalescent COVID-19. The conserved cysteine and the conserved F or W are not part of the CDR3 here.

V gene: TRBV7-3; J gene: TRBJ2-2; CDR3 protein: ASSWGQGDTGELF
V gene: TRBV5-1; J gene: TRBJ2-3; CDR3 protein: ASSLVGQGYDTQY
V gene: TRBV25-1; J gene: TRBJ2-2; CDR3 protein: ASSIQRGANTGELF
V gene: TRBV6-5; J gene: TRBJ1-1; CDR3 protein: ASSFSEATEAF
V gene: TRBV5-1; J gene: TRBJ2-3; CDR3 protein: ASSWGRLSTDTQY
V gene: TRBV19; J gene: TRBJ2-2; CDR3 protein: ATQGVWLNTGELF
V gene: TRBV5-1; J gene: TRBJ2-7; CDR3 protein: ASSLRAGGAYEQY
V gene: TRBV18; J gene: TRBJ1-3; CDR3 protein: ASSPEVSGNTIY
V gene: TRBV5-6; J gene: TRBJ2-6; CDR3 protein: ASRGLSGANVLT
V gene: TRBV2; J gene: TRBJ1-2; CDR3 protein: ASSGTAIGYT
V gene: TRBV30; J gene: TRBJ2-1; CDR3 protein: AWNRDRQTEQF
V gene: TRBV6-5; J gene: TRBJ2-1; CDR3 protein: ASSYSQGENEQF
V gene: TRBV19; J gene: TRBJ2-3; CDR3 protein: ASSMMGAGDTQY
V gene: TRBV14; J gene: TRBJ1-1; CDR3 protein: ASSAGVNTEAF
V gene: TRBV27; J gene: TRBJ1-6; CDR3 protein: ASTIRDRGNSPLH
V gene: TRBV9; J gene: TRBJ2-3; CDR3 protein: ASSSGLAGEADTQY
V gene: TRBV6-4; J gene: TRBJ1-6; CDR3 protein: ASSDLHRADSPLH
V gene: TRBV6-5; J gene: TRBJ2-5; CDR3 protein: ASSYSSPMETQY
V gene: TRBV19; J gene: TRBJ1-1; CDR3 protein: ASSIVSGARTEAF
V gene: TRBV10-2; J gene: TRBJ2-7; CDR3 protein: ASRRGPLSYEQY
V gene: TRBV29-1; J gene: TRBJ2-1; CDR3 protein: SVVRLYNEQF
V gene: TRBV6-6; J gene: TRBJ1-5; CDR3 protein: ASSFLTGTGGVNKNQPQH
V gene: TRBV3-1/TRBV3-2; J gene: TRBJ1-6; CDR3 protein: ASRSGRAGSPLH
V gene: TRBV10-2; J gene: TRBJ1-2; CDR3 protein: ASSENWNYGYT
V gene: TRBV10-3; J gene: TRBJ2-4; CDR3 protein: AISDSGLAKNIQY
V gene: TRBV28; J gene: TRBJ2-5; CDR3 protein: ASSTRWDSLGETQY
V gene: TRBV2; J gene: TRBJ1-5; CDR3 protein: ASSDRGRNQPQH
V gene: TRBV12-3/TRBV12-4; J gene: TRBJ2-2; CDR3 protein: ASSFGRELF
V gene: TRBV11-2; J gene: TRBJ1-4; CDR3 protein: AIAGQIDEKLF
V gene: TRBV24-1; J gene: TRBJ1-1; CDR3 protein: ATSDHAGSQAF
V gene: TRBV5-1; J gene: TRBJ1-5; CDR3 protein: ASSVGTDNQPQH
V gene: TRBV7-2; J gene: TRBJ2-7; CDR3 protein: ASSLMGQGRYEQY
V gene: TRBV2; J gene: TRBJ2-2; CDR3 protein: ASSGRGGSLPGELF
V gene: TRBV6-6; J gene: TRBJ2-1; CDR3 protein: ASSYTRAGGGEQF
V gene: TRBV7-9; J gene: TRBJ2-5; CDR3 protein: ASSSEGAQETQY
V gene: TRBV5-6; J gene: TRBJ2-5; CDR3 protein: ASSLRLAEETQY
V gene: TRBV7-2; J gene: TRBJ2-7; CDR3 protein: ASSLVPVSEQY
V gene: TRBV5-6; J gene: TRBJ1-1; CDR3 protein: ASSQYGGHTEAF
V gene: TRBV7-2; J gene: TRBJ2-1; CDR3 protein: ASSPPGLVSEQF
V gene: TRBV5-4; J gene: TRBJ2-2; CDR3 protein: ASSWGTGATGELF
V gene: TRBV27; J gene: TRBJ2-7; CDR3 protein: ASSSRQGWNEQY
V gene: TRBV19; J gene: TRBJ2-7; CDR3 protein: ASSPTGNYEQY
V gene: TRBV10-3; J gene: TRBJ1-1; CDR3 protein: AISEGGGGLTEAF
V gene: TRBV7-2; J gene: TRBJ2-7; CDR3 protein: ASSLAGGFIYEQY
V gene: TRBV5-6; J gene: TRBJ2-1; CDR3 protein: ASSLINSYNEQF
V gene: TRBV27; J gene: TRBJ2-1; CDR3 protein: ASRRVGGNEQF
V gene: TRBV7-8; J gene: TRBJ2-7; CDR3 protein: ASSLGLPRSSYEQY
V gene: TRBV14; J gene: TRBJ1-1; CDR3 protein: ASSPNLNTEAF
V gene: TRBV5-1; J gene: TRBJ1-1; CDR3 protein: ASSLLGGDTEAF
V gene: TRBV27; J gene: TRBJ1-2; CDR3 protein: ASSLSPSDGRGSGYT
V gene: TRBV11-2; J gene: TRBJ2-2; CDR3 protein: ASSLRGGTGELF
V gene: TRBV19; J gene: TRBJ1-5; CDR3 protein: ASSIQGQGGNQPQH
V gene: TRBV5-1; J gene: TRBJ1-5; CDR3 protein: ASSRDREGPQH